The 9 T cell receptor beta chains in this list originate from one sample, sequenced in a study of T cells in Graves' hyperthyroidism and ophthalmopathy. TCR beta CDR3 sequences were amplified from RNA transcripts. Primed by the HTBI set, a first-round RT-PCR was run on the TCR CDR3. TCRdb reprocessed the multiplex PCR reads with MiXCR, giving one entry per CDR3 protein. The data hold a few hundred thousand distinct CDR3 sequences, with roughly 16% observed a single time. The material sequenced was blood. Source of these receptors: a woman aged 40 to 49 with Graves' ophthalmopathy.

The chain employs TRBV6-1 and TRBJ1-1, with a possible D match to TRBD1 (6 bases). This CDR3 has 14 residues. V gave up 7 bases and J gave up 1 base, with 13 bases separating them. Germline V gene data show CDR1 as MNHNS and CDR2 as SASEGT. The CDR3 nucleotides read TGTGCCAGCAACCAAGGGGGAACGAACACTGAAGCTTTCTTT. Protein: CASNQGGTNTEAFF.

The chain recombines TRBV11-1 with TRBJ2-1, with TRBD2 matching 9 bases. The CDR3 sequence is 15 residues long. CDR1 SGHAT and CDR2 FQDESV come from the germline V gene (reference sequence). Trimming cost V 4 bases and J 5 bases; bases outside gene matches: 6. CDR3 bases: TGTGCCAGCAGCTCCCAGCGGGGGGCCCACAATGAGCAGTTCTTC. It translates to CASSSQRGAHNEQFF.

As concerns this clonotype: One end of the junction varies from germline; a read error may be responsible. The chain is built from TRBV4-1 and TRBJ2-3; perhaps D is TRBD1 or TRBD2 (5 bases each). The length of the CDR3 is 17 residues. Germline values: CDR1 MGHRA, CDR2 YSYEKL. CDR3 residues: CASSQEIYQGAASTQYF. The CDR3 DNA reads as TGTGCCAGCAGCCAAGAAATCTATCAGGGAGCTGCTTCTACGCAGTATTTT.

The chain is built from TRBV18 and TRBJ2-2; D tentatively reads TRBD1 or TRBD2 (5 bases each). Germline V gives CDR1 KGHSH, CDR2 LQKENI. V lost 1 base, J lost 4 bases, and 16 bases lay in between. The CDR3 spans 17 residues. The CDR3 DNA follows: TGTGCCAGCTCACCACAGAACCCGGGGCCGGGCACCGGGGAGCTGTTTTTT. It codes for CASSPQNPGPGTGELFF.

In its sample, this clonotype was seen many times. The chain recombines TRBV3-1 with TRBJ1-2; maybe TRBD1 (5 bases). The CDR3 runs 14 residues. Germline CDR1 and CDR2: LGHDT and YNNKEL (reference sequence). The V and J ends lost 3 bases and 5 bases respectively, with 13 bases between them. The chain's CDR3 is CASSQEGLVYGYTF. The CDR3 DNA sequence: TGTGCCAGCAGCCAGGAGGGGCTTGTATATGGCTACACCTTC.

This clonotype was seen ten or more times. The gene calls are TRBV7-9 and TRBJ2-3; no definite D call. Looked up from germline, CDR1 is SEHNR and CDR2 is FQNEAQ (reference sequence). V was trimmed by 4 bases and J by 1 base, leaving 27 bases between them. The CDR3 loop spans 20 amino acids. The CDR3 bases are TGTGCCAGCAGCTCACTCGGGCGTGTCGGGCGCTGGCGAGGCACAGATACGCAGTATTTT. The encoded protein is CASSSLGRVGRWRGTDTQYF.

This clonotype has just a few counts. This sequence joins TRBV7-9 and TRBJ1-5, with D possibly TRBD1 on 5 matching bases. Deletions cut 1 base from V and 8 bases from J, with 12 bases between. Germline V lookup: CDR1 SEHNR, CDR2 FQNEAQ (reference sequence). The CDR3 runs 14 residues. CDR3 in DNA: TGTGCCAGCAGCTTAGTAGGTGACAGCGAGCCCCAGCATTTT. Translation gives CASSLVGDSEPQHF.

This clonotype was found a few times. The chain combines TRBV30 with TRBJ1-1; 7 bases fit TRBD1. V trimming: 3 bases; J trimming: 1 base; junction bases outside the gene matches: 5. This CDR3 has 14 residues. Germline V lookup: CDR1 GTSNPN, CDR2 SVGIG (reference sequence). The CDR3 spells CAWSAGGPNTEAFF. The DNA for the CDR3 is TGTGCCTGGAGCGCAGGGGGGCCGAACACTGAAGCTTTCTTT.

This clonotype was counted ten times or more. This sequence joins TRBV20-1 and TRBJ1-4; 8 nucleotides line up with TRBD1. Germline V gives CDR1 DFQATT, CDR2 SNEGSKA (reference sequence). The CDR3 has 15 residues. The junction had 8 bases not matched to a gene; V was cut back by 6 bases and J by 2 bases. CDR3 sequence: CSARTGLETNEKLFF. CDR3 nucleotide sequence: TGCAGTGCCCGGACAGGGTTGGAGACTAATGAAAAACTGTTTTTT.